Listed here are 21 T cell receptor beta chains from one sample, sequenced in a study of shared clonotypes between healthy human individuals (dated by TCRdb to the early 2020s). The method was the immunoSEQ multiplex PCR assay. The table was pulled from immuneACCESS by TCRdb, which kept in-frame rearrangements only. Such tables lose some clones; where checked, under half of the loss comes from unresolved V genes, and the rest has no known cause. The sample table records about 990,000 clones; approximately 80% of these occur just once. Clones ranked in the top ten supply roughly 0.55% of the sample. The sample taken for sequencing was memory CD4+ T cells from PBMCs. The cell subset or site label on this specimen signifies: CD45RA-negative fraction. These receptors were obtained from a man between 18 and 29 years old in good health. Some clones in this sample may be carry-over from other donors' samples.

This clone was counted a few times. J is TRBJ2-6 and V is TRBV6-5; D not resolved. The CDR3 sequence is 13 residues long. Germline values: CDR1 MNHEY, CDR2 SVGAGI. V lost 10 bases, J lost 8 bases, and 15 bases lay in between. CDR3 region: CAIRSGGSNVLTF. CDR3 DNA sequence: TGTGCCATACGGTCGGGCGGCTCCAACGTCCTGACTTTC.

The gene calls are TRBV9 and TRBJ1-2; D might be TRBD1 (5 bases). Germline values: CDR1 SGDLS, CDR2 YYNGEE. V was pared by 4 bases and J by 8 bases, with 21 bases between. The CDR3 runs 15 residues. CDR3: CASSFRPGVVGGYTF. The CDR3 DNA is TGTGCCAGCAGCTTCCGCCCGGGGGTTGTTGGGGGCTACACCTTC.

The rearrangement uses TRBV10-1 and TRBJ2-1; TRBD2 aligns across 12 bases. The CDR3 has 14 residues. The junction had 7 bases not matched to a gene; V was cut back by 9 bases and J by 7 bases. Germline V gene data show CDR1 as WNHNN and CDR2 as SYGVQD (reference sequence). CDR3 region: CASATSGSSNEQFF. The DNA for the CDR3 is TGCGCCAGTGCGACTAGCGGGAGTTCTAATGAGCAGTTCTTC.

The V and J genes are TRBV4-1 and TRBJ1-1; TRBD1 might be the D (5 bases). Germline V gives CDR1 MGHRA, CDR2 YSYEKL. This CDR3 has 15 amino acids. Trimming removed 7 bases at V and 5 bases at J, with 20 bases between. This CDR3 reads CASKKLTEPRTEAFF. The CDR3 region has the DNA TGCGCCAGCAAAAAACTGACAGAGCCAAGGACTGAAGCTTTCTTT.

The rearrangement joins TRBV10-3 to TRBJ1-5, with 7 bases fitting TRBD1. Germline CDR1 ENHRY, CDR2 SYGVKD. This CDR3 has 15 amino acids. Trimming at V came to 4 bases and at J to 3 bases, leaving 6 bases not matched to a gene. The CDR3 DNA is TGTGCCATCAGTGTTGTCCAGGGGGACAATCAGCCCCAGCATTTT. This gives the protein CAISVVQGDNQPQHF.

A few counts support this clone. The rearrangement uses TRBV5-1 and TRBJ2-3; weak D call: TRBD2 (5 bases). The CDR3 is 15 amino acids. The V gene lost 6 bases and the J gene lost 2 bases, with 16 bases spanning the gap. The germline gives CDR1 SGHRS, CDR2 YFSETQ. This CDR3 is CASTPDGGFTDTQYF. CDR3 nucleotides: TGCGCCAGCACCCCGGACGGAGGATTCACAGATACGCAGTATTTT.

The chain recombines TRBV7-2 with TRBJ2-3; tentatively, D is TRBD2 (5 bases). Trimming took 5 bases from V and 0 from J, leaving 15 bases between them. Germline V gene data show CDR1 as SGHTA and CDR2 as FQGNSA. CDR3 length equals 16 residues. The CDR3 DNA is TGTGCCAGCAGCCCTGGTAGGGAGTGGAGCACAGATACGCAGTATTTT. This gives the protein CASSPGREWSTDTQYF.

CDR3 in amino acids: CASSPPGGDAYNEQFF. In DNA form, the CDR3 reads TGCGCCAGCAGCCCCCCGGGGGGAGACGCCTACAATGAGCAGTTCTTC. This chain links TRBV5-1 with TRBJ2-1; 7 nucleotides match TRBD2. The germline gives CDR1 SGHRS, CDR2 YFSETQ. The CDR3 spans 16 residues. J lost 2 bases, V lost 4 bases, and 9 bases had no gene match.

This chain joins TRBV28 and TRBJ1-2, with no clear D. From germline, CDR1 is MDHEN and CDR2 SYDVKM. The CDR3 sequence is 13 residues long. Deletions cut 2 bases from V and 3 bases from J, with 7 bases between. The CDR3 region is CASSLIQDYGYTF. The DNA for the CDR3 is TGTGCCAGCAGTTTAATCCAGGACTATGGCTACACCTTC.

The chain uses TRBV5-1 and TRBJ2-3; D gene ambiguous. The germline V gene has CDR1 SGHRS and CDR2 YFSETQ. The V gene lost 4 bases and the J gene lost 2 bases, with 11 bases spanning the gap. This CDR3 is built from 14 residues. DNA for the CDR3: TGCGCCAGCAGCGTCAGGAGCTACACAGATACGCAGTATTTT. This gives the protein CASSVRSYTDTQYF.

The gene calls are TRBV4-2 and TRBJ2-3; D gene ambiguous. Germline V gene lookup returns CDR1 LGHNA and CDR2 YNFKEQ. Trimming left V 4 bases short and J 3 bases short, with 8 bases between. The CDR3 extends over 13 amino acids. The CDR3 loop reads CASSPRLTDTQYF. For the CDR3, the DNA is TGTGCCAGCAGCCCCAGACTGACAGATACGCAGTATTTT.

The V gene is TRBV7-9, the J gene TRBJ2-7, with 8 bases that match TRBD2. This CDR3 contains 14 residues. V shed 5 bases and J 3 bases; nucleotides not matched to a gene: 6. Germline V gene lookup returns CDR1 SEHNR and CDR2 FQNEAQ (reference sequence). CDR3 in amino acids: CASSPSSGIYEQYF. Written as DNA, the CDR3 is TGTGCCAGCAGCCCAAGTAGCGGGATCTACGAGCAGTACTTC.

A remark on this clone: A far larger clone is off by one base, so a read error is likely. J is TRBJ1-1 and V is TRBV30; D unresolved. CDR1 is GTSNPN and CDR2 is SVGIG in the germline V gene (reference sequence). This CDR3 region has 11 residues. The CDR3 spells CAWSGAPEASF. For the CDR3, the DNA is TGTGCCTGGAGTGGTGCCCCTGAAGCTTCCTTT.

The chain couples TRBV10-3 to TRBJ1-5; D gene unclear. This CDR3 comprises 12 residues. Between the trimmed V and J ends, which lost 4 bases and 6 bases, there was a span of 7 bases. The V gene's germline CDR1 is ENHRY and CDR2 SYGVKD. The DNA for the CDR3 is TGTGCCATCAGTGGGGAGGGTCAGCCCCAGCATTTT. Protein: CAISGEGQPQHF.

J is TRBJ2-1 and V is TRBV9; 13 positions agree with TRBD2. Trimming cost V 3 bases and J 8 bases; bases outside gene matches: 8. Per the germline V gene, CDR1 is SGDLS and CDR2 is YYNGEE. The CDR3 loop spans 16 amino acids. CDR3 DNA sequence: TGTGCCAGCAGCGCCGAGGGACTAGCGGGAATGGATGAGCAGTTCTTC. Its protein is CASSAEGLAGMDEQFF.

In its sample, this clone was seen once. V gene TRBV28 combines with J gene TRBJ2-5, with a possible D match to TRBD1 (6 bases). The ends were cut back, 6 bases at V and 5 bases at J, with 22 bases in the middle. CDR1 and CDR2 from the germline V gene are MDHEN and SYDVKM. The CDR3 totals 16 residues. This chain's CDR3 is CASSLTRGSGPETQYF. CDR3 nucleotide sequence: TGTGCCAGCAGCCTAACCAGGGGATCGGGACCCGAGACCCAGTACTTC.

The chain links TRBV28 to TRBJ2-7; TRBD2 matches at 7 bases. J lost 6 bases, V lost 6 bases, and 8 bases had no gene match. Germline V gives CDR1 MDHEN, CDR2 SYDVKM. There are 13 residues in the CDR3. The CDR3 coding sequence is TGTGCCAGCAGCACCGGGGGGAGTTTCGAGCAGTACTTC. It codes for CASSTGGSFEQYF. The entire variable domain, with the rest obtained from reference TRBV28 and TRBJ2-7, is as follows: DVKVTQSSRYLVKRTGEKVFLECVQDMDHENMFWYRQDPGLGLRLIYFSYDVKMKEKGDIPEGYSVSREKKERFSLILESASTNQTSMYLCASSTGGSFEQYFGPGTRLTVT.

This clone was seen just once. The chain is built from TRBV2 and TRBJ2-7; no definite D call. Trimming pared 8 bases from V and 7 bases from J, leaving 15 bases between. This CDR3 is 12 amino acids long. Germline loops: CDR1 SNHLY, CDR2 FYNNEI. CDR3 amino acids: CASGVEWGEQYF. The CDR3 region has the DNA TGTGCCAGCGGGGTAGAGTGGGGTGAGCAGTACTTC.

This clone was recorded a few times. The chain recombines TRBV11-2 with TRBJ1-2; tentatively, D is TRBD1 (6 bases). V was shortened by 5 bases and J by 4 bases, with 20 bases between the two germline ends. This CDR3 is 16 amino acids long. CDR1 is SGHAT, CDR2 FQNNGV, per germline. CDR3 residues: CASSPPQGPGVYGYTF. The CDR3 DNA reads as TGTGCCAGCAGCCCCCCACAGGGTCCTGGTGTCTATGGCTACACCTTC.

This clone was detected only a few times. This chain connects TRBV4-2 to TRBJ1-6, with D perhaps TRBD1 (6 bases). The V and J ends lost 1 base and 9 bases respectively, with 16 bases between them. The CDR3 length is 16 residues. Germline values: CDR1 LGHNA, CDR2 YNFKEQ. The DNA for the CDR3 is TGTGCCAGCAGCCAAGGAGAACAGGGAGGAGTTTCACCCCTCCACTTT. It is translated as CASSQGEQGGVSPLHF.

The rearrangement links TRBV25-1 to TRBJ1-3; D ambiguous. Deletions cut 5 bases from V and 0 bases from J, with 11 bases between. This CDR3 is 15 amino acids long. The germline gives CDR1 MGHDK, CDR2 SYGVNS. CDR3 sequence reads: CASSKDRGSGNTIYF. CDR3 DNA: TGTGCCAGCAGTAAGGACCGGGGCTCTGGAAACACCATATATTTT.